The source of this TCR beta chain is a study of T-cell memory formation after mild COVID-19. Findings of the study overall: Among CD4+ contracting clones, most were CM and EM, and CD8+ ones EMRA.

The CDR3 loop spans 13 amino acids. The germline V and J ends were trimmed by 7 bases and 7 bases, with 16 bases remaining between them. Germline V lookup: CDR1 MNHEY, CDR2 SVGAGI. For this clonotype: The antigen remains unidentified.

From 5'RACE with constant-segment primers came TCR alpha and TCR beta cDNA libraries that carried sample barcodes and UMIs. TCRdb independently ran MiXCR on the 5' RACE reads; one entry per CDR3 protein. The sample includes 200,000 to 300,000 distinct CDR3 sequences, roughly a sixth of them seen just once. The TCR comes from a man between 18 and 29 years old who had mild COVID-19 (a few samples of this study predate the infection). Cell type and time point are not known. The chain is built from TRBV6-5 and TRBJ1-2, with D tentatively TRBD1 (6 bases). Sequencing was carried out using PBMCs or a T cell subset sorted from them (not recorded which). Here the CDR3 reads CASTETSGVGYTF. The CDR3 nucleotides read TGTGCCAGCACCGAAACTTCAGGGGTTGGCTACACCTTC.